This T cell receptor beta chain was obtained from a study of HIV-infected children after antiretroviral therapy interruption. Stated treatment: PENTA 11 planned treatment interruption arm or continuous ART arm. The CDR3 totals 12 residues. Germline assignment: CDR1 SGHVS and CDR2 FQNEAQ. The V and J ends lost 0 bases and 10 bases respectively, with 8 bases between them. The TCR library was built from RNA with a 3' RACE protocol and unique molecular identifiers. TCRdb ran MiXCR on the 3' RACE reads and lists one entry per CDR3 protein. The sample lists about 46,000 distinct CDR3 sequences, more than 3.5% occurring once. This clonotype came up many times.

The sequence derives from a pool of human donors with HIV. The chain combines TRBV7-8 with TRBJ2-3; D not certain. This sample comprised CD45RA+ CD4+ T cells from PBMCs, pooled from several time points, obtained from a donor given antiretroviral therapy, either interrupted or continuous. Subset noted: naive CD4+ CD45RA+ CD45RO- T cells. In DNA form, the CDR3 reads TGTGCCAGCAGCTTAGCGCTCGAGGCGCAGTATTTT. It encodes CASSLALEAQYF.